This T cell receptor (beta chain) was identified during a study of blood T cells in healthy people across ages. Trimming took 6 bases from V and 7 from J, leaving 19 bases between them. The CDR3 is 16 amino acids. In germline, CDR1 is MNHEY, CDR2 SMNVEV (reference sequence). A J-beta primer mix and a sample-barcoded 5' primer were used in a second PCR of about 7 to 12 cycles. Every cDNA molecule carried a tag from a template-switch adaptor bearing 12 random nucleotides. The yield of each sample was at least 2.5 million CDR3-containing paired-end reads. TCRdb reanalysed the 5' RACE reads using MiXCR and keeps one entry per CDR3 protein. The sample records 1.4 million to 1.5 million distinct CDR3 sequences, approximately 40% being singletons. This clonotype was seen only once.

The rearrangement links TRBV27 to TRBJ1-6, with TRBD1 as a possible D gene (5 bases). Material: blood. The TCR sequence derives from a woman aged 18-30 years in good health. The CDR3 sequence: CASRQGMAIGNSPLHF. The CDR3 DNA sequence: TGTGCCAGCAGGCAGGGTATGGCCATCGGAAATTCACCCCTCCACTTT.